Listed below are T cell receptor beta chains from one sample, sequenced in a study of OX40 agonist ivuxolimab in advanced cancers. The data were produced by immunoSEQ multiplex PCR, yet TCRdb's version contains in-frame clones alone and is incomplete. Of 55,000 to 75,000 clones detected, roughly 84% appear once; the ten largest clones hold roughly 1.1%. The sequencing used CD4+ or CD8+ T cells sorted from blood, collected in a trial of the OX40 agonist ivuxolimab. The receptors were sampled from an adult with an advanced solid tumor such as melanoma, head and neck, liver or kidney cancer. Each CDR3 is given without its conserved first and last residue.

>TRBJ1-1|TRBV7-6
ASSLGGHGDTEAF
>TRBJ1-2|TRBV25-1
ASSRAAPYGYT
>TRBJ1-2|TRBV10-3
AISEEGLSYGYT
>TRBJ2-5|TRBV28
ASFERGQETQY
>TRBJ1-2|TRBV5-6
ASSLQGAYGYT
>TRBJ2-7|TRBV10-3
AISDLTRAYEQY
>TRBJ1-1|TRBV6-1
ASSAGTGIIGEAF
>TRBJ2-5|TRBV2
ASTKERAGGKTQY
>TRBJ2-3|TRBV7-2
ASSFPRGLGVHITDTQY
>TRBJ1-1|TRBV9
ASSSQAGTEAF
>TRBJ2-1|TRBV7-8
ASSLVVWGVEQF
>NA|TRBV2
ASSLQVYEQY
>TRBJ1-2|TRBV6-5
ASSSQGARYYGYT
>TRBJ1-2|TRBV2
ASREGTNYGYT
>TRBJ1-1|TRBV6-5
ASRTTGSNTEAF
>TRBJ2-7|TRBV5-1
ASSSTGGSYEQY
>TRBJ1-2|TRBV7-2
ASSLLPVGGYGYT
>TRBJ2-7|TRBV18
ASTPTGGYEQY
>TRBJ1-6|TRBV25-1
ARVKGDRDSPLH
>TRBJ1-1|TRBV7-3
ASSLNIPGNTEAF
>TRBJ1-6|TRBV6-1
ASSVTGLGNSPLH
>TRBJ1-4|TRBV6-5
ASSGVMRAGEKLF
>TRBJ1-4|TRBV2
ASRDRAGYATNEKLF
>TRBJ1-3|TRBV7-2
ASSFNTGNTIY
>TRBJ1-2|TRBV10-3
AISPQVIRNYGYT
>TRBJ1-1|TRBV19
ASKELRDKDTEAF
>TRBJ1-2|TRBV7-9
ASSLPWDSTYT
>TRBJ2-1|TRBV7-2
ASSLWGAISDEQF
>TRBJ1-6|TRBV7-9
ASSHGWVYNSPLH
>TRBJ2-7|TRBV6-6
ASSYSSAEQY
>TRBJ1-2|TRBV6-1
ASIQGYGYT
>TRBJ2-2|TRBV11-3
ASSRDRDTGELF
>TRBJ1-2|TRBV5-1
ASSSPGQGMDYGYT
>TRBJ1-1|TRBV10-3
AISDSNTEAF
>TRBJ2-2|TRBV28
ASSTPGGGGELF
>TRBJ2-1|TRBV5-6
ASSDSWTYNEQF
>TRBJ1-2|TRBV5-6
ASSPDRKYGYT
>TRBJ2-3|TRBV5-1
ASSLGLGKDTQY
>TRBJ1-1|TRBV7-2
ASSFYLNTEAF
>TRBJ2-7|TRBV10-1
ASKGQAPLDEQY
>TRBJ1-1|TRBV25-1
VSSTPTGTANTEAF
>TRBJ2-7|TRBV11-2
ASTLKAVVFGEQY
>TRBJ1-2|TRBV25-1
ASSSTDRVGGYT
>TRBJ2-5|TRBV7-7
ASSRGGTGETQY
>TRBJ1-6|TRBV7-8
ASSYRQNNSPLH
>TRBJ2-5|TRBV7-2
ASRPYSGEREQY
>TRBJ2-7|TRBV6-6
ASRMISYEQY
>TRBJ2-3|TRBV10-3
AIMVNREGVTDTQY
>TRBJ1-5|TRBV18
ASSLEQGRGQPQH
>TRBJ2-7|TRBV7-9
ASSLGGVLQY
>TRBJ1-6|TRBV7-2
ASSLSSGRGSPLH
>TRBJ2-6|TRBV7-6
ASSRGPASGANVLT
>TRBJ1-4|TRBV5-1
ASSLQGQFGEKLF
>TRBJ1-1|TRBV5-1
ASSPGRGFMNTEAF
>TRBJ1-5|TRBV19
ASTQGSQPQH
>TRBJ1-5|TRBV19
ASTGQTDYSNQPQH
>TRBJ2-3|TRBV23-1
ASSQTSGGAADTQY
>TRBJ1-3|TRBV18
ASSPASGNTIY